Detailed here is one TCR beta chain. Only a few counts were recorded for this clone. This receptor's antigen is unknown. Nothing much larger sits one base from this clone, and base qualities are not available. The entry originates in a study of OX40 agonist ivuxolimab in advanced cancers. Describing the broader study: Ivuxolimab was an agonistic, fully human IgG2 monoclonal antibody directed against OX40 (CD134), a costimulatory receptor. Peripheral TCRbeta sequencing aimed to test whether ivuxolimab altered TCR sequence diversity and caused clonal T-cell expansion. Patients were allowed to have had prior anti-PD-1, anti-PD-L1 or anti-CTLA-4 therapy, and approximately 40% of the dose-escalation patients had been treated with checkpoint inhibitors. In the dose-escalation cohort, 70% to 90% of patients were male, and the mean age was roughly 56 years with a range of about 20 to 90. Partial responses were achieved by three dose-escalation patients, of whom one had hepatocellular carcinoma and two had cutaneous melanoma. Of the roughly 50 dose-escalation patients, hepatocellular carcinoma was present in about 20, melanoma in approximately 15, renal cell carcinoma in 9 and head and neck cancer in 9. The monotherapy dose-escalation portion (N ≈ 52 patients) of the phase I ivuxolimab trial is reported in the paper. Intravenous ivuxolimab was administered to patients every 2 weeks at six dose levels: 0.01, 0.1, 0.3, 1.5, 3 and 10 mg/kg. Results the study describes overall, beyond this receptor: At doses of 0.1 to 3.0 mg/kg, clonal expansion of both CD4+ and CD8+ T cells in blood was seen between baseline and week 6. In the 0.1-3.0 mg/kg groups, partial responders had among the lowest normalized peripheral clonal expansion, particularly in CD8+ T cells. Low levels of normalized T-cell clonal expansion were also seen in some patients who did not respond. The antigen specificity of the peripheral T cells that underwent clonal expansion was not determined. After ivuxolimab, CD8+ T cells had more expanded clones than CD4+ T cells on average.

V loses 0 bases of germline sequence and J loses 12 bases, and the interval between the two ends is 12 bases. CDR1 and CDR2, looked up from the germline V gene, are SNHLY and FYNNEI. The CDR3 measures 12 amino acids from cysteine to valine. The entry retains the CDR3 DNA only, 36 bases that are in frame from base 1. Patients with autoimmune disease history or receiving systemic immunosuppression were excluded from the trial. Peripheral blood for TCR sequencing was collected from all dose cohorts at baseline, on cycle 4 day 1, and on cycle 7 day 1. Samples were obtained from an open-label, multicenter, first-in-human phase I dose-escalation trial of ivuxolimab. Adults with locally advanced or metastatic melanoma, renal cell carcinoma, hepatocellular carcinoma or head and neck squamous cell carcinoma were enrolled in the trial. Before TCR sequencing, CD4+ and CD8+ T cells were separately sorted from peripheral blood.

Genomic DNA was extracted from sorted cells for sequencing of the TCRbeta CDR3 region. TCRbeta CDR3 regions were sequenced using the immunoSEQ Assay. In its TCRdb copy, this immuneACCESS table keeps in-frame sequences only and misses some clones. Where compared with another copy, unresolved V genes explain less than half of these, and the others have no known cause. This sample holds 100,000 or so clones; about 85% were observed only once. The top ten constitute over 0.65% of the sample. The source of this sequence is an adult with an advanced solid tumor such as melanoma, head and neck, liver or kidney cancer. This specimen consisted of CD4+ or CD8+ T cells sorted from blood, obtained in a trial of the OX40 agonist ivuxolimab. The V gene is TRBV2 and the J gene is TRBJ2-7; the D gene is possibly TRBD1 or TRBD2, with 5 bases matching each. CDR3 reads: CASSEARSGTYV. At the DNA level, the sequence is TGTGCCAGCAGTGAAGCGAGGTCAGGGACGTACGTC.